This T cell receptor (beta chain) was recorded in a study of CD8+ T cells in alopecia areata. Overall study: Spontaneous alopecia affected the 6-12-month-old C3H/HeJ graft donors, whose skin was transplanted to roughly 7-10-week-old female C3H/HeJ mice. Overall study results and limits: Among the cells sequenced in scalp samples are also the resident alphabeta T cells of normal skin. Compared with normal scalp, lesional scalp had higher clonality and more expanded CD8+ clones.

RNA, once extracted, was reverse transcribed into cDNA for use as the sequencing template. Sequenced by immunoSEQ multiplex PCR; TCRdb stores in-frame clones only, minus some. The sample shows about 270,000 clones, none of them appearing just once. Markers including CD4, CD8alpha, NKG2D and NKG2ACE guided sorting of pooled cutaneous lymph node cells. This clone was seen only a few times. The antigen remains undetermined. The gene names here belong to mouse. The CDR3 is cut off 4 residues early in the read; its end comes from the germline J gene. Other DNA sequences from this sample encode an identical CDR3 as well. V dropped 5 bases and J dropped 3; count of bases not matched to a gene: 2. This CDR3 contains 13 residues. Germline-derived CDR1 and CDR2 are NNHDY and SYVADS.

The TCR sequence derives from a C3H/HeJ mouse with alopecia areata. The strain's MHC type: H2-k. The sample comprised CD4+ T cells sorted from a lymph node. V and J are TRBV13-3 and TRBJ1-1; TRBD1 agrees at 9 bases. CDR3 region: CASRDRGDTEVFF. The covered CDR3 bases are TGTGCCAGCAGGGACAGGGGTGACACA.